The 5 T cell receptor beta chains presented below share a single source sample, sequenced in a study of cytomegalovirus exposure and HLA in healthy donors. The study ran its PCR with 60 Vbeta and 13 Jbeta primers. Measured with immunoSEQ multiplex PCR; TCRdb has only the in-frame clones, and not every one. The sample lists roughly 150,000 clones; 68% were seen once. Sequences were obtained from PBMCs. These receptors were taken from a man between 60 and 70 years old in good health and CMV-seronegative.

This clone has only a few counts. V gene TRBV5-1 combines with J gene TRBJ1-3, with a possible D match to TRBD1 (6 bases). The ends were cut back, 4 bases at V and 3 bases at J, with 14 bases in the middle. Germline V CDR1 and CDR2: SGHRS, YFSETQ. The CDR3 runs to 15 residues. CDR3 DNA: TGCGCCAGCAGCCCCAGGGGAGCAGGTGGAAACACCATATATTTT. Amino acid sequence: CASSPRGAGGNTIYF. Together with reference TRBV5-1 and TRBJ1-3, the CDR3 gives the full variable domain: KAGVTQTPRYLIKTRGQQVTLSCSPISGHRSVSWYQQTPGQGLQFLFEYFSETQRNKGNFPGRFSGRQFSNSRSEMNVSTLELGDSALYLCASSPRGAGGNTIYFGEGSWLTVV.

The CDR3 sequence is CASSFTRNYEQYF. CDR3 DNA sequence: TGCGCCAGCAGCTTTACAAGAAACTACGAGCAGTACTTC. The chain joins TRBV5-1 to TRBJ2-7; D not resolved. This CDR3 is built from 13 residues. V gave up 2 bases and J gave up 3 bases, with 9 bases separating them. Germline assignment: CDR1 SGHRS and CDR2 YFSETQ.

J is TRBJ2-3 and V is TRBV2, with 7 bases matching TRBD2. Germline lookup yields CDR1 SNHLY and CDR2 FYNNEI. The V and J ends lost 7 bases and 0 bases, in that order; junction bases with no gene match: 10. The CDR3 runs 16 residues. This CDR3 is CASTLIGTTSTDTQYF. CDR3 DNA sequence: TGTGCCAGCACTTTGATCGGGACTACTAGCACAGATACGCAGTATTTT.

V usage is TRBV5-1 and J usage is TRBJ1-2; maybe TRBD1 (5 bases). Per the germline V gene, CDR1 is SGHRS and CDR2 is YFSETQ. This CDR3 has 16 amino acids. V gave up 4 bases and J gave up 0 bases, with 16 bases separating them. CDR3 bases: TGCGCCAGCAGCGGAAGGACCGGGGGAGCTAACTATGGCTACACCTTC. This gives the protein CASSGRTGGANYGYTF.

V gene TRBV7-6 combines with J gene TRBJ2-3, with TRBD1 matching over 7 bases. Per germline, CDR1 SGHVS and CDR2 FNYEAQ. V shed 2 bases, J shed 6 bases, and the junction held 17 bases outside the gene matches. CDR3 size: 18 residues. CDR3 nucleotide sequence: TGTGCCAGCAGCTTATCCCGTGGGGGAAGGGGGCTGGCGGATACGCAGTATTTT. Its translation: CASSLSRGGRGLADTQYF.